Listed below are T cell receptor beta chains from one sample, sequenced in a study of tumor-infiltrating lymphocytes in localized non-small cell lung cancer. Using immunoSEQ multiplex PCR, the repertoire was profiled, and TCRdb retains in-frame clones only, with some absent. Counted here are tens of thousands of clones, around 78% occurring once; the ten biggest clones make up over 6%. The source material was lung tumor tissue. The receptors stem from a human donor with non-small cell lung cancer. The CDR3 runs from the conserved cysteine through the conserved F or W. D genes are given only for firm matches. Expanded clones are given a class, and other clones once, few, many or no size at all.

clone size	J gene	D gene	V gene	CDR3 protein	CDR3 DNA
once	TRBJ2-5	NA	TRBV15	CATSRDRLRGETQYF	TGTGCCACCAGCAGAGACAGGTTACGGGGGGAGACCCAGTACTTC
NA	TRBJ2-7	NA	TRBV19	CASSMTAPGEQYF	TGTGCCAGTAGTATGACAGCCCCGGGCGAGCAGTACTTC
once	TRBJ2-2	TRBD2	TRBV5-5	CASSLTGGAGTGELFF	TGTGCCAGCAGCTTGACCGGGGGGGCGGGTACCGGGGAGCTGTTTTTT
NA	TRBJ2-3	NA	TRBV5-1	CASSSTGTSTDTQYF	TGCGCCAGCAGCTCCACCGGGACTAGCACAGATACGCAGTATTTT
medium-sized	TRBJ2-7	TRBD2	TRBV5-4	CASRSGLAGKGAYEQYF	TGTGCCAGCAGATCGGGACTAGCGGGGAAGGGCGCCTACGAGCAGTACTTC
NA	TRBJ2-1	TRBD2	TRBV5-1	CASSLAPSGGANNEQFF	TGCGCCAGCAGCTTGGCCCCTAGCGGGGGGGCCAACAATGAGCAGTTCTTC
few	TRBJ1-5	TRBD1	TRBV19	CASRRGQGWQPQHF	TGTGCCAGTAGAAGGGGACAGGGATGGCAGCCCCAGCATTTT
NA	TRBJ2-3	TRBD1	TRBV9	CASSYPSQGVSTDTQYF	TGTGCCAGCAGCTACCCTTCTCAGGGGGTTAGCACAGATACGCAGTATTTT
few	TRBJ1-2	NA	TRBV19	CASSIGSDYTF	TGTGCCAGTAGTATTGGTAGTGACTACACCTTC
NA	TRBJ2-5	NA	TRBV7-9	CASSLENREETQYF	TGTGCCAGCAGCTTAGAGAATCGGGAAGAGACCCAGTACTTC
few	TRBJ1-2	TRBD1	TRBV2	CASGQGERYGYTF	TGTGCCAGCGGACAGGGGGAGAGATATGGCTACACCTTC
NA	TRBJ1-1	NA	TRBV6-6	CASKLDENTEAFF	TGTGCCAGCAAGCTTGACGAGAACACTGAAGCTTTCTTT
NA	TRBJ1-1	NA	TRBV6-6	CASSFGENTEAFF	TGTGCCAGCAGCTTCGGCGAAAACACTGAAGCTTTCTTT
NA	TRBJ1-2	NA	TRBV12-5	CASGLDLSKAGYGYTF	TGTGCTAGTGGTTTGGACCTGAGTAAGGCGGGGTATGGCTACACCTTC
few	TRBJ2-7	NA	TRBV19	CASSISQVYEQYF	TGTGCCAGTAGTATTTCCCAAGTCTACGAGCAGTACTTC
NA	TRBJ1-2	TRBD1	TRBV7-2	CASSPHDRGTISNYGYTF	TGTGCCAGCAGCCCGCATGACAGGGGGACTATTTCTAACTATGGCTACACCTTC
NA	TRBJ2-5	TRBD2	TRBV5-1	CASSATSGQETQYF	TGCGCCAGCAGCGCGACTAGCGGGCAAGAGACCCAGTACTTC
few	TRBJ2-7	NA	TRBV27	CASSITQSSYEQYF	TGTGCCAGCAGTATCACTCAAAGCTCCTACGAGCAGTACTTC
medium-sized	TRBJ2-5	NA	TRBV7-7	CASSLGLRGAETQYF	TGTGCCAGCAGCTTAGGGTTGCGCGGGGCGGAGACCCAGTACTTC
few	TRBJ1-2	NA	TRBV19	CASSIKLNYGYTF	TGTGCCAGTAGTATAAAGTTAAACTATGGCTACACCTTC
NA	TRBJ1-2	NA	TRBV9	CASSVVSGAGYTF	TGTGCCAGCAGCGTAGTTTCAGGGGCAGGCTACACCTTC
NA	TRBJ1-1	NA	TRBV7-2	CASSFHFEAFF	TGTGCCAGCAGCTTCCACTTTGAAGCTTTCTTT
few	TRBJ1-6	NA	TRBV14	CASSRSTGGSSPLHF	TGTGCCAGCAGCCGTTCAACAGGTGGTAGCTCACCCCTCCACTTT
NA	TRBJ1-1	NA	TRBV7-2	CASSLLRGLSVVNTEAFF	TGTGCCAGCAGCTTACTCAGGGGTCTCTCCGTTGTGAACACTGAAGCTTTCTTT
NA	TRBJ1-4	NA	TRBV30	CAWSVGLGNEKLFF	TGTGCCTGGAGTGTAGGTCTGGGGAATGAAAAACTGTTTTTT
NA	TRBJ2-7	NA	TRBV11-1	CASSPGNRRADEQYF	TGTGCCAGCAGCCCGGGGAACCGCCGGGCGGACGAGCAGTACTTC
NA	TRBJ2-6	TRBD1	TRBV11-3	CASSKRGTGTSGANVLTF	TGTGCCAGCAGCAAGAGAGGGACAGGGACCTCTGGGGCCAACGTCCTGACTTTC
NA	TRBJ1-6	NA	TRBV4-2	CASSHGRPAENSPLHF	TGTGCCAGCAGCCACGGACGGCCGGCGGAAAATTCACCCCTCCACTTT
NA	TRBJ2-3	TRBD2	TRBV5-1	CASRSGGATDTQYF	TGCGCCAGCAGATCGGGGGGGGCAACAGATACGCAGTATTTT
few	TRBJ2-1	NA	TRBV11-2	CATMGRNAYNEQFF	TGTGCCACGATGGGGAGGAACGCCTACAATGAGCAGTTCTTC
NA	TRBJ1-4	NA	TRBV30	CAWKDLGEKLFF	TGTGCCTGGAAGGATCTAGGGGAAAAACTGTTTTTT
NA	TRBJ2-1	NA	TRBV10-1	CASSELRRGSYNEQFF	TGCGCCAGCAGTGAGTTGCGGCGAGGCTCCTACAATGAGCAGTTCTTC
NA	TRBJ1-6	NA	TRBV5-4	CASSLGTYNSPLHF	TGTGCCAGCAGCTTAGGGACCTATAATTCACCCCTCCACTTT
NA	TRBJ1-5	NA	TRBV7-2	CASSLVWGGSEPQHF	TGTGCCAGCAGCTTGGTGTGGGGGGGAAGTGAGCCCCAGCATTTT
NA	TRBJ1-2	NA	TRBV4-2	CASSQAASDYGYTF	TGTGCCAGCAGCCAAGCGGCGTCCGACTATGGCTACACCTTC
NA	TRBJ1-1	TRBD1	TRBV30	CAWRGQVGNTEAFF	TGTGCCTGGAGGGGACAGGTAGGGAACACTGAAGCTTTCTTT
NA	TRBJ2-6	NA	TRBV19	CASSPFGGESGANVLTF	TGTGCCAGTAGCCCATTCGGCGGGGAAAGTGGGGCCAACGTCCTGACTTTC
NA	TRBJ2-7	NA	TRBV7-2	CASSARGTRGHEQYF	TGTGCCAGCAGCGCAAGGGGCACGAGAGGCCACGAGCAGTACTTC
NA	TRBJ2-3	TRBD2	TRBV5-1	CASSLIGLAGASTDTQYF	TGCGCCAGCAGCTTGATTGGGCTAGCGGGGGCCTCCACAGATACGCAGTATTTT
NA	TRBJ1-5	TRBD1	TRBV2	CASSRQGARQPQHF	TGTGCCAGCAGTCGACAGGGGGCTCGTCAGCCCCAGCATTTT
NA	TRBJ1-2	TRBD1	TRBV25-1	CASRETGGTNYGYTF	TGTGCCAGCAGGGAAACAGGGGGCACCAACTATGGCTACACCTTC
NA	TRBJ1-3	TRBD1	TRBV6-6	CASRDRGWDSGNTIYF	TGTGCCAGCAGAGACAGGGGTTGGGACTCTGGAAACACCATATATTTT
NA	TRBJ1-2	NA	TRBV10-3	CAISEWDYGNYGYTF	TGTGCCATCAGTGAGTGGGACTACGGGAACTATGGCTACACCTTC
NA	TRBJ1-1	NA	TRBV29-1	CSVGEGHNTEAFF	TGCAGCGTTGGTGAGGGACACAACACTGAAGCTTTCTTT
NA	TRBJ1-1	NA	TRBV6-5	CASSGRGRMNTEAFF	TGTGCCAGCAGTGGGAGGGGCCGGATGAACACTGAAGCTTTCTTT
NA	TRBJ2-2	NA	TRBV5-4	CASSFGGLRNGELFF	TGTGCCAGCAGCTTTGGGGGGCTTAGGAACGGGGAGCTGTTTTTT
NA	TRBJ2-3	NA	TRBV18	CASSARTGTDTQYF	TGTGCCAGCTCAGCAAGGACAGGCACAGATACGCAGTATTTT
NA	TRBJ1-1	NA	TRBV11-3	CASSLNRNTEAFF	TGTGCCAGCAGCTTAAACAGGAACACTGAAGCTTTCTTT